The TCR beta chain described here comes from a study of blood T cell repertoires in COVID-19. Whole-study context: Whether acute or convalescent, the COVID-19 samples came from the United States, Italy and Spain. T cells, B-cell-depleted T cells, or PBMCs supplied cDNA or gDNA.

Original processing notes: Amplifying reference gene primers gave estimates of nucleated cell counts. Produced via immunoSEQ multiplex PCR; TCRdb's table is partial and in-frame only. The D gene and trimming were derived from the DNA, and the V and J assignments and clone size from that table. The data hold fewer than 75,000 clones, with roughly 82% observed a single time. Per the germline V gene, CDR1 is MNHNY and CDR2 is SVGAGI (reference sequence). J lost 5 bases, V lost 7 bases, and 5 bases had no gene match. This CDR3 comprises 13 residues. The chain has TRBV6-6 and TRBJ1-2, with 9 bases fitting TRBD1. Material for sequencing was peripheral blood. The clonotype was recovered from a human donor in a cohort sampled during active COVID-19. CDR3 loop: CASTTGTGYGYTF. CDR3 bases: TGTGCCAGCACCACCGGGACAGGGTATGGCTACACCTTC.